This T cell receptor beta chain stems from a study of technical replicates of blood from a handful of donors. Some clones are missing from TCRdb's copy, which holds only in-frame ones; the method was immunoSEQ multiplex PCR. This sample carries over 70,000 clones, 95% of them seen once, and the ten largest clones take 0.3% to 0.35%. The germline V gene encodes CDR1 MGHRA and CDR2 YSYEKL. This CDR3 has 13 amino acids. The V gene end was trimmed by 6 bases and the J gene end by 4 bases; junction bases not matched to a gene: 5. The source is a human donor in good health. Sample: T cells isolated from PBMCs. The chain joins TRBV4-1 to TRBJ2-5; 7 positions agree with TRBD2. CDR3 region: CASSPGRGETQYF. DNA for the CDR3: TGCGCCAGCAGTCCAGGGAGGGGAGAGACCCAGTACTTC.